Shown below are 9 T cell receptor beta chains from a single sample sequenced in a study of early T cells in non-severe SARS-CoV-2 infection. TCRdb ran MiXCR on the 5' RACE reads and lists one entry per CDR3 protein. The table lists fewer than 55,000 distinct CDR3 sequences, about 9.1% of them singletons. The material sequenced was whole blood. Every receptor here comes from an adult who was a healthcare worker with PCR-confirmed SARS-CoV-2 infection or an uninfected control (not recorded which).

This clonotype was picked up a small number of times. The V and J genes are TRBV15 and TRBJ1-5, with D possibly TRBD1 on 5 matching bases. CDR1 is LNHNV, CDR2 YYDKDF, per germline (reference sequence). V shed 0 bases and J shed 1 base, with 7 bases lying between them. The CDR3 length is 15 residues. The CDR3 here is CATSREGRSNQPQHF. In DNA form, the CDR3 reads TGTGCCACCAGCAGAGAGGGACGGAGCAATCAGCCCCAGCATTTT.

This clonotype has just one count. Possible read error: a much larger clone is one base away. J is TRBJ2-7 and V is TRBV10-3; D possibly uses TRBD1 or TRBD2 (5 bases each). Germline V gene data show CDR1 as ENHRY and CDR2 as SYGVKD. The CDR3 is 14 amino acids. CDR3: CAVSGDGMGYEQYF. DNA of the CDR3: TGTGCCGTCAGTGGGGACGGAATGGGGTACGAGCAGTACTTC.

This clonotype has ten or more counts. The J gene is TRBJ1-5, the V gene TRBV20-1; D perhaps matches TRBD1 (5 bases). The CDR3 runs to 18 residues. V lost 1 base to trimming and J lost 5 bases, with 24 bases between them. In germline, CDR1 is DFQATT, CDR2 SNEGSKA (reference sequence). CDR3 protein: CSARGGRQGFGYDQPQHF. The CDR3 DNA follows: TGCAGTGCTAGAGGGGGTAGGCAGGGATTTGGGTATGATCAGCCCCAGCATTTT.

This chain links TRBV3-1 with TRBJ1-1, with TRBD1 identical over 7 bases. The length of the CDR3 is 13 residues. V gave up 3 bases and J gave up 6 bases; unmatched junction bases: 4. Germline V lookup: CDR1 LGHDT, CDR2 YNNKEL (reference sequence). Here the CDR3 DNA reads TGTGCCAGCAGCCATGCAGGGGGTTCTGAAGCTTTCTTT. Translating it yields CASSHAGGSEAFF.

This rearrangement joins TRBV7-8 to TRBJ2-4, with D tentatively TRBD2 (6 bases). This CDR3 comprises 14 residues. Between the trimmed V and J ends, which lost 5 bases and 9 bases, there was a span of 17 bases. Germline lookup yields CDR1 SGHVS and CDR2 FQNEAQ. CDR3 in DNA: TGTGCCAGCAGCCCACTTGGGGGGAGAGGCATTCAGTACTTC. It is translated as CASSPLGGRGIQYF. Variable domain in full (rest from reference TRBV7-8 and TRBJ2-4): GAGVSQSPRYKVAKRGQDVALRCDPISGHVSLFWYQQALGQGPEFLTYFQNEAQLDKSGLPSDRFFAERPEGSVSTLKIQRTQQEDSAVYLCASSPLGGRGIQYFGAGTRLSVL.

Notes on this clonotype: A read error is possible here, since a much larger clone lies one base away. The chain couples TRBV4-3 to TRBJ2-7, with a weak D call TRBD1 (6 bases). Germline-derived CDR1 and CDR2 are LGHNA and YSLEER. Deletions cut 4 bases from V and 3 bases from J, with 19 bases between. The CDR3 has 16 residues. The chain's CDR3 is CASSPRFGQSDYEQYF. The CDR3, as DNA: TGCGCCAGCAGCCCGAGATTTGGACAGAGTGACTACGAGCAGTACTTC.

The table lists this clonotype with many counts. The rearrangement uses TRBV2 and TRBJ2-7, with D uncertain. The CDR3 spans 12 residues. Trimming cost V 9 bases and J 4 bases, with 13 bases left between them. Germline CDR1 and CDR2: SNHLY and FYNNEI. CDR3 protein: CASKVGLYEQYF. The CDR3 bases are TGTGCCAGTAAAGTGGGCCTTTACGAGCAGTACTTC.

This clonotype was seen many times. The CDR3 DNA sequence: TGCGCCAGCAGCCGGGAGGCAGGCGAGCTGTTTTTT. Protein sequence: CASSREAGELFF. V gene TRBV5-1 combines with J gene TRBJ2-2, with 7 bases aligning to TRBD2. Germline CDR1 reads SGHRS; CDR2 reads YFSETQ. The CDR3 length is 12 residues. V gave up 4 bases and J gave up 11 bases; unmatched junction bases: 5. The full variable domain, its missing parts supplied by reference TRBV5-1 and TRBJ2-2, is KAGVTQTPRYLIKTRGQQVTLSCSPISGHRSVSWYQQTPGQGLQFLFEYFSETQRNKGNFPGRFSGRQFSNSRSEMNVSTLELGDSALYLCASSREAGELFFGEGSRLTVL.

This clonotype was seen many times. The rearrangement joins TRBV7-2 to TRBJ2-2; D gene ambiguous. CDR3 length: 18 amino acids. In germline, CDR1 is SGHTA, CDR2 FQGNSA. Trimming left V 5 bases short and J 3 bases short, with 22 bases between. DNA of the CDR3: TGTGCCAGCAGCGGAAGGGATGGCGAGCCGCCATACACCGGGGAGCTGTTTTTT. It specifies CASSGRDGEPPYTGELFF.